The 13 T cell receptor beta chains reported below all come from one sample, sequenced in a study of monozygotic twins with inflammatory bowel disease. TCRdb re-called the 5' RACE reads; one entry per CDR3 protein, DNA not given. Here the sample table reports about 210,000 distinct CDR3 sequences. Sample: blood. The receptors derive from a human donor with ulcerative colitis or Crohn's disease, or a healthy co-twin of an affected twin (not recorded which).

The chain recombines TRBV5-1 with TRBJ2-5; the D call of TRBD2 rests on TCRdb alone, since no DNA is present to check it. From germline, CDR1 is SGHRS and CDR2 YFSETQ. This CDR3 is 14 amino acids long. The CDR3 sequence is CASSSGLGQETQYF.

The chain's CDR3 is CASRRDRANEQYF. The rearrangement uses TRBV5-1 and TRBJ2-7; checking the TCRdb D call of TRBD1 is not possible without DNA. This CDR3 spans 13 amino acids. Germline V gives CDR1 SGHRS, CDR2 YFSETQ.

The chain recombines TRBV5-4 with TRBJ2-1; with no DNA, the TCRdb D assignment of TRBD1 cannot be verified. CDR1 is SGHNT and CDR2 is YYREEE in the germline V gene (reference sequence). The CDR3 extends over 15 amino acids. The CDR3 protein is CASSIDRYSYNEQFF.

This chain links TRBV7-9 with TRBJ1-4. The CDR3 consists of 12 residues. Germline assignment: CDR1 SEHNR and CDR2 FQNEAQ (reference sequence). The CDR3 is CASSPTVEKLFF.

This chain uses TRBV5-1 with TRBJ1-1; TCRdb names TRBD1, which stays unverified in the absence of DNA. CDR3 size: 14 residues. Germline lookup yields CDR1 SGHRS and CDR2 YFSETQ. The CDR3 reads CASSLEQGNTEAFF.

The chain employs TRBV7-2 and TRBJ2-3; TCRdb returns TRBD1, unconfirmable since there is no DNA. Per germline, CDR1 SGHTA and CDR2 FQGNSA. This CDR3 comprises 13 residues. CDR3 sequence: CASSFGGLDTQYF.

This sequence joins TRBV5-6 and TRBJ1-3; TCRdb names TRBD1, which stays unverified in the absence of DNA. The CDR3 loop spans 19 amino acids. Per the germline V gene, CDR1 is SGHDT and CDR2 is YYEEEE. The CDR3 region is CASSLRLVRTGAFGNTIYF.

The J gene is TRBJ1-3, the V gene TRBV29-1. From germline, CDR1 is SQVTM and CDR2 ANQGSEA. This CDR3 has 12 residues. The CDR3 reads CSVVHGGNTIYF.

The chain joins TRBV12-3 or TRBV12-4 to TRBJ2-7. This CDR3 has 14 amino acids. CDR3 region: CASSGSSILLEQYF.

V and J are TRBV2 and TRBJ2-6. Germline CDR1 and CDR2: SNHLY and FYNNEI. CDR3 length: 14 residues. This chain's CDR3 is CASVLVSGANVLTF.

V is TRBV5-1 and J is TRBJ1-1; the TCRdb call, TRBD1, lacks DNA for checking. The CDR3 extends over 18 amino acids. Germline V lookup: CDR1 SGHRS, CDR2 YFSETQ. CDR3 sequence reads: CASKVFGTGERWNTEAFF.

The rearrangement links TRBV20-1 to TRBJ2-1. This CDR3 is built from 13 residues. CDR1 and CDR2 from the germline V gene are DFQATT and SNEGSKA (reference sequence). CDR3 amino acids: CSARGRTDNEQFF.

The chain combines TRBV7-9 with TRBJ2-3. The CDR3 totals 14 residues. Germline V gives CDR1 SEHNR, CDR2 FQNEAQ (reference sequence). CDR3 loop: CASSLDTQGDTQYF.